This record looks at one T cell receptor beta chain sequence and its context. These data belong to a study of blood T cell repertoires in COVID-19. V was clipped by 1 base and J by 6 bases, with 12 bases between them. The CDR3 loop spans 13 amino acids. CDR1 is SQVTM and CDR2 is ANQGSEA in the germline V gene. The authors' processing: Amplification with reference gene primers provided the estimates of nucleated cell counts. Using immunoSEQ multiplex PCR, the repertoire was profiled, and TCRdb retains in-frame clones only, with some absent. The DNA was the basis for D and trimming; V, J and clone size are from that table. Among about 35,000 clones, 80% were seen once, and the ten largest hold over 13%.

This chain uses TRBV29-1 with TRBJ1-1; D gene ambiguous. This clonotype was obtained from a woman in her 70s with acute or convalescent COVID-19. Sample: peripheral blood. The CDR3 DNA reads as TGCAGCGTTGAAGTAGCGGGAGGTGCTGAAGCTTTCTTT. As protein: CSVEVAGGAEAFF.